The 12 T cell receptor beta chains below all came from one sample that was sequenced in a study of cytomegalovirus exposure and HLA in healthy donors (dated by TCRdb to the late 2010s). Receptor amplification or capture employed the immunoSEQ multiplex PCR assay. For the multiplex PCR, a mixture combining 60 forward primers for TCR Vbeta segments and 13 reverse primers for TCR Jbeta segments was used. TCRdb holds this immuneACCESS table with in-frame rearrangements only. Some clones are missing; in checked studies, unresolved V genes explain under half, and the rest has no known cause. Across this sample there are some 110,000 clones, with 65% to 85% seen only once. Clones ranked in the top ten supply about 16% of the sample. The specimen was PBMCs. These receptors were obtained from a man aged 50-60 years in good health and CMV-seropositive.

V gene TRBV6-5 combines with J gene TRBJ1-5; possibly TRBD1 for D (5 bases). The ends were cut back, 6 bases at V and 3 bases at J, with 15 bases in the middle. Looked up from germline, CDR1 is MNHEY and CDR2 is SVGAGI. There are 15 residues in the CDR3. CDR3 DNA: TGTGCCAGCAGGACGCCCGACAGAAACAATCAGCCCCAGCATTTT. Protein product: CASRTPDRNNQPQHF.

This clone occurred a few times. The CDR3 sequence is CASSPNRAVSYNEQFF. CDR3 in DNA: TGTGCCAGCAGTCCGAACAGGGCAGTCTCCTACAATGAGCAGTTCTTC. The genes are TRBV28 and TRBJ2-1, with a possible D match to TRBD1 (6 bases). The CDR3 runs 16 residues. The V gene's germline CDR1 is MDHEN and CDR2 SYDVKM. The V gene lost 5 bases and the J gene lost 0 bases, with 14 bases spanning the gap.

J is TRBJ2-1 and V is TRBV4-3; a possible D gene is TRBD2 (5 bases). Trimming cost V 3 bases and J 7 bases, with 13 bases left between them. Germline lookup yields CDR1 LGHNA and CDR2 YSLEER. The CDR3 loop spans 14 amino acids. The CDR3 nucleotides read TGCGCCAGCAGCCAGGAGGTAGCCGCTAATGAGCAGTTCTTC. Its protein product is CASSQEVAANEQFF.

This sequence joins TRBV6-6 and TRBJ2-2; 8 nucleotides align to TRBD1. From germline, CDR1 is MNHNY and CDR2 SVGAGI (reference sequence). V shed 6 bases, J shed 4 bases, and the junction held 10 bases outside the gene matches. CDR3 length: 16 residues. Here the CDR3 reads CASRTNGQGSTGELFF. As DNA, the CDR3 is TGTGCCAGCAGGACGAATGGACAGGGTAGCACCGGGGAGCTGTTTTTT.

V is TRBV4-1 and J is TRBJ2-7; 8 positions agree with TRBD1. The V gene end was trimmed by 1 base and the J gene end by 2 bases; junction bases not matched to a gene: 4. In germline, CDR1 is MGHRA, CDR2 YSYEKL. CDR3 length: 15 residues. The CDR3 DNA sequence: TGCGCCAGCAGCCAAGGCGACAGGGGAGCCTACGAGCAGTACTTC. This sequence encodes CASSQGDRGAYEQYF.

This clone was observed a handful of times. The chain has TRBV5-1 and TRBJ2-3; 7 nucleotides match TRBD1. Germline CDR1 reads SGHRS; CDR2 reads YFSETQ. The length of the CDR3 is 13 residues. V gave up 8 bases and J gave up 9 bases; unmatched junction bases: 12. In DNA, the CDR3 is TGCGCCAGTGAGGGGGCCACAGGAGAGACGCAGTATTTT. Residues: CASEGATGETQYF.

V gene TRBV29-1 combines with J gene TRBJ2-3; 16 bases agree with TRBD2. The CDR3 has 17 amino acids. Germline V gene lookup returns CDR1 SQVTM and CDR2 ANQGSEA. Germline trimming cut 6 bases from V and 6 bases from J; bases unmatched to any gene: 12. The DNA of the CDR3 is TGCAGCGTGACCGGGACTAGCGGGAGGGCCGAGGGGGATACGCAGTATTTT. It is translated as CSVTGTSGRAEGDTQYF.

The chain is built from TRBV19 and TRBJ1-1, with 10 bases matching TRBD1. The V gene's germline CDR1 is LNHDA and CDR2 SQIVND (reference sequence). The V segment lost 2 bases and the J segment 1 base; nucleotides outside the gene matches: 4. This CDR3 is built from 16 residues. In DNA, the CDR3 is TGTGCCAGTAGTATAAGGGACAGGGGTCGGAACACTGAAGCTTTCTTT. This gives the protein CASSIRDRGRNTEAFF.

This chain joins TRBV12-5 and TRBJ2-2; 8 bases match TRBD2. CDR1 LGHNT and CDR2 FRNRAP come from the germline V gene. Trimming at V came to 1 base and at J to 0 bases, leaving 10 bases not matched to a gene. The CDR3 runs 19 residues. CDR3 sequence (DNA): TGTGCTAGTGGTTTGGGTCCCCCGGGGGGGGGCTCGAACACCGGGGAGCTGTTTTTT. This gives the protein CASGLGPPGGGSNTGELFF.

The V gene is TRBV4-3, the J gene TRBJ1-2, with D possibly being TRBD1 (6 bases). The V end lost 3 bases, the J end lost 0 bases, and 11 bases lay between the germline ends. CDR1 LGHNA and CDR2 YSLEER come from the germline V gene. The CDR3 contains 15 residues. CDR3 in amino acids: CASSHSGVANYGYTF. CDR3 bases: TGCGCCAGCAGCCACTCAGGGGTTGCTAACTATGGCTACACCTTC.

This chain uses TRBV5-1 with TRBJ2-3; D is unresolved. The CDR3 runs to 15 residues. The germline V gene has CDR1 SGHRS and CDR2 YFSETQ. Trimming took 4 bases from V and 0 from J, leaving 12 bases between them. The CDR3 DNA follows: TGCGCCAGCAGCATTAGACCGACTAGCACAGATACGCAGTATTTT. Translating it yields CASSIRPTSTDTQYF.

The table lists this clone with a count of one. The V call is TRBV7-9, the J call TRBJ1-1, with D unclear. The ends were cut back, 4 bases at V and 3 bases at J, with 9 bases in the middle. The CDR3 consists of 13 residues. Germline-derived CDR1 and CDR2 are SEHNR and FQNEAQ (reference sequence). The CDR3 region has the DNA TGTGCCAGCAGCTCCCCTACGGACACTGAAGCTTTCTTT. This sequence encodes CASSSPTDTEAFF.